One sample yielded the 30 T cell receptor beta chains listed below, sequenced in a study of blood T cells in healthy people across ages. Primers used in a second PCR of roughly 6 to 11 cycles were a sample-barcoded 5' primer and a J-beta primer mix. TCRdb re-derived calls from the 5' RACE reads in MiXCR, one entry per CDR3 protein. Found here are 800,000 to 1,300,000 distinct CDR3 sequences, 20% to 25% of them singletons; the top ten hold approximately 0.7%. This same sample was also taken into another study, of T cells of mothers and their children.

The sequenced sample consisted of blood. The source of these receptors is a girl aged 2 to 9 in good health.

This CDR3 reads CASSLHAGTSEQYF. Here the CDR3 DNA reads TGTGCCAGCAGCTTGCATGCCGGGACGAGCGAGCAGTACTTC. This chain connects TRBV11-2 to TRBJ2-5; D possibly uses TRBD1 or TRBD2 (5 bases each). Matching the DNA end better, TRBJ2-7 makes the J call doubtful. CDR3 length: 14 amino acids. Germline values: CDR1 SGHAT, CDR2 FQNNGV.

V and J are TRBV6-5 and TRBJ1-2, with D possibly matching TRBD1 (6 bases). The germline V and J ends were trimmed by 2 bases and 0 bases, with 10 bases remaining between them. Germline lookup yields CDR1 MNHEY and CDR2 SVGAGI. CDR3 length equals 15 residues. The CDR3 DNA sequence: TGTGCCAGCAGTTACGTAGGGGGGGCTAACTATGGCTACACCTTC. It is translated as CASSYVGGANYGYTF.

This clonotype has just a few counts. CDR3 sequence reads: CASSPPLSGISYNEQFF. DNA for the CDR3: TGTGCCAGCAGTCCTCCACTTAGCGGGATCTCCTACAATGAGCAGTTCTTC. The chain is built from TRBV27 and TRBJ2-1; 8 bases match TRBD2. Unmatched junction bases numbered 9, after V lost 5 bases and J lost 0 bases. Germline V gene sequence: CDR1 MNHEY, CDR2 SMNVEV (reference sequence). The CDR3 runs 17 residues.

For this clonotype: At one end, the junction sequence differs from germline, possibly due to a read error. This rearrangement joins TRBV6-1 to TRBJ2-3; no reliable D call. There are 13 residues in the CDR3. CDR1 and CDR2 from the germline V gene are MNHNS and SASEGT. CDR3 sequence reads: CASSEAVGPSATF. The DNA of the CDR3 is TGTGCCAGCAGTGAAGCGGTGGGCCCGAGCGCGACTTTT.

V usage is TRBV29-1 and J usage is TRBJ1-2; D is possibly TRBD1 (6 bases). This CDR3 has 13 residues. V lost 7 bases and J lost 4, with 16 bases in between. Germline CDR1 reads SQVTM; CDR2 reads ANQGSEA. The CDR3 loop is CSGQGGVSYGYTF. The CDR3 DNA follows: TGCAGCGGACAAGGGGGTGTTAGCTATGGCTACACCTTC.

The rearrangement uses TRBV11-2 and TRBJ2-7; D might be TRBD1 (5 bases). The J call could be wrong; TRBJ2-5 is a better fit for the DNA end. The CDR3 contains 15 residues. Germline CDR1 is SGHAT and CDR2 is FQNNGV. The DNA for the CDR3 is TGTGCCAGCAGCATCCCCAGGGAAGTCCAAGAGACCCAGTACTTC. Protein product: CASSIPREVQETQYF.

This clonotype showed up just a few times. The chain employs TRBV20-1 and TRBJ2-1; D remains unclear. Germline lookup yields CDR1 DFQATT and CDR2 SNEGSKA (reference sequence). The length of the CDR3 is 14 residues. The V end was cut by 1 base, the J end by 6 bases, with 13 bases between. The CDR3: CSARVLDRSNEQFF. The DNA of the CDR3 is TGCAGTGCTAGAGTTTTGGATAGGAGCAATGAGCAGTTCTTC.

This clonotype was recorded a few times. The chain couples TRBV7-4 to TRBJ2-1; either TRBD1 or TRBD2 may fit D (7 bases each). The germline gives CDR1 SGHVT, CDR2 SQSDAQ. This CDR3 region has 15 residues. Trimming shortened V by 5 bases and J by 2 bases, and 13 bases separated the two germline ends. In nucleotides, the CDR3 is TGTGCCAGCAGCCGGGGGGACAGTCCCTACAATGAGCAGTTCTTC. This sequence encodes CASSRGDSPYNEQFF.

This chain connects TRBV2 to TRBJ1-4, with a possible D match to TRBD1 (5 bases). Trimming cost V 8 bases and J 4 bases, with 5 bases left between them. Per germline, CDR1 SNHLY and CDR2 FYNNEI. The CDR3 has 11 residues. For the CDR3, the DNA is TGTGCCAGCGACAGTAATGAAAAACTGTTTTTT. It encodes CASDSNEKLFF.

This clonotype was seen a handful of times. The chain uses TRBV19 and TRBJ1-2; a possible D gene is TRBD1 (5 bases). Per the germline V gene, CDR1 is LNHDA and CDR2 is SQIVND (reference sequence). The length of the CDR3 is 15 residues. V was cut by 8 bases and J by 8 bases, with 24 bases left in between. The CDR3 loop reads CASGATARRWQGYTF. In DNA form, the CDR3 reads TGTGCCAGTGGGGCCACAGCTCGAAGATGGCAAGGCTACACCTTC.

With regard to this clonotype: One junction end disagrees with the germline gene, perhaps due to a read error. V gene TRBV7-7 combines with J gene TRBJ2-7, with no clear D. The CDR3 covers 10 residues. Germline CDR1 reads SSHAT; CDR2 reads FNYEAQ (reference sequence). CDR3 in amino acids: CASSLYAQYF. The CDR3, as DNA: TGTGCTAGCAGCTTATATGCGCAGTACTTC.

This clonotype has a handful of counts. The CDR3 loop is CASGGQGYTEAFF. In nucleotides, the CDR3 is TGTGCCAGCGGCGGACAGGGCTACACTGAAGCTTTCTTT. The chain joins TRBV27 to TRBJ1-1; 8 nucleotides agree with TRBD1. Trimming took 8 bases from V and 3 from J; bases not matched to a gene: 5. This CDR3 has 13 residues. Germline CDR1 and CDR2: MNHEY and SMNVEV (reference sequence).

This chain uses TRBV20-1 with TRBJ2-5; a possible D gene is TRBD1 (6 bases). V was cut by 0 bases and J by 4 bases, with 12 bases left in between. The CDR3 extends over 14 amino acids. Germline V gene lookup returns CDR1 DFQATT and CDR2 SNEGSKA (reference sequence). CDR3 in amino acids: CSARDLAGVETQYF. In DNA form, the CDR3 reads TGCAGTGCTAGAGATCTGGCAGGGGTAGAGACCCAGTACTTC.

The rearrangement joins TRBV5-1 to TRBJ2-5, with 11 nucleotides matching TRBD2. The germline CDR1 and CDR2 sequences are SGHRS and YFSETQ. This CDR3 has 15 residues. Germline trimming cut 4 bases from V and 2 bases from J; bases unmatched to any gene: 4. CDR3 residues: CASSTGLAEQETQYF. The CDR3 nucleotides are TGCGCCAGCAGCACGGGACTAGCGGAACAAGAGACCCAGTACTTC.

The chain joins TRBV5-5 to TRBJ2-3; a weak D match, TRBD1 (7 bases). Per germline, CDR1 SGHKS and CDR2 YYEKEE (reference sequence). The V gene lost 1 base and the J gene lost 7 bases, with 13 bases spanning the gap. The CDR3 is 14 amino acids. Here the CDR3 DNA reads TGTGCCAGCAGCTTGTGGCAGGGGGGAAATACGCAGTATTTT. This encodes CASSLWQGGNTQYF.

This chain uses TRBV10-3 with TRBJ1-4; a weak D match, TRBD1 (5 bases). This CDR3 is built from 12 residues. Per germline, CDR1 ENHRY and CDR2 SYGVKD. Trimming removed 3 bases from V and 7 bases from J, with 6 bases in between. The CDR3 sequence: CAISDQGEKLFF. CDR3 sequence (DNA): TGTGCCATCAGTGACCAGGGTGAAAAACTGTTTTTT.

This clonotype has just a few counts. This rearrangement joins TRBV29-1 to TRBJ2-5; no clear D gene. The end of the DNA fits TRBJ2-1 better, so the J call may be wrong. Germline CDR1 SQVTM, CDR2 ANQGSEA. This CDR3 has 13 residues. CDR3 bases: TGCAGCGTTGAAGACCTGATAACGGGCGAGCAGTTCTTC. Translating gives CSVEDLITGEQFF.

This clonotype was seen a handful of times. V usage is TRBV3-1 and J usage is TRBJ2-5; D is undetermined. Germline values: CDR1 LGHDT, CDR2 YNNKEL (reference sequence). This CDR3 contains 14 residues. Deletions cut 2 bases from V and 4 bases from J, with 11 bases between. The CDR3 loop is CASSQRTVRETQYF. In DNA form, the CDR3 reads TGTGCCAGCAGCCAACGGACCGTGAGAGAGACCCAGTACTTC.

CDR3: CASRIPGQGSISDIQYF. CDR3 coding DNA: TGTGCCAGCAGGATTCCGGGACAGGGGAGTATTTCGGACATTCAGTACTTC. This sequence joins TRBV11-2 and TRBJ2-4; 10 nucleotides match TRBD1. V shed 6 bases and J 8 bases; nucleotides not matched to a gene: 16. Germline loops: CDR1 SGHAT, CDR2 FQNNGV. The CDR3 has 17 residues.

This chain joins TRBV4-1 and TRBJ1-1; 7 bases fit TRBD1. The germline V gene has CDR1 MGHRA and CDR2 YSYEKL. The V and J ends lost 2 bases and 8 bases, in that order; junction bases with no gene match: 8. This CDR3 is 14 amino acids long. The CDR3 DNA sequence: TGCGCCAGCAGCCAACAGACAGGGTCGGACGAAGCTTTCTTT. Its protein is CASSQQTGSDEAFF.

The chain carries TRBV3-1 and TRBJ2-1, with TRBD2 identical over 10 bases. The CDR3 is made up of 16 amino acids. Germline CDR1 and CDR2: LGHDT and YNNKEL (reference sequence). J was trimmed by 8 bases and V by 0 bases; bases with no gene match: 7. The chain's CDR3 is CASSQDVLAGTDEQFF. CDR3 bases: TGTGCCAGCAGCCAAGATGTACTAGCGGGGACCGATGAGCAGTTCTTC.

CDR3 loop: CSARGAGQAGDFLYEQYF. CDR3 coding DNA: TGCAGTGCTAGAGGCGCGGGTCAAGCGGGGGATTTCCTCTACGAGCAGTACTTC. This chain uses TRBV20-1 with TRBJ2-5, with 8 bases that match TRBD2. Matching the DNA end better, TRBJ2-7 makes the J call doubtful. There are 18 residues in the CDR3. CDR1 and CDR2 from the germline V gene are DFQATT and SNEGSKA (reference sequence).

The chain recombines TRBV7-9 with TRBJ2-1; D gene uncertain. The DNA end lines up better with TRBJ2-5; the J call may be wrong. CDR1 SEHNR and CDR2 FQNEAQ come from the germline V gene (reference sequence). This CDR3 region has 13 residues. Written as DNA, the CDR3 is TGTGCCAGCAGCTTAATGATTGAGGAGACCCAGTACTTC. Residues: CASSLMIEETQYF.

In this sample, this clonotype turned up a few times. The chain couples TRBV29-1 to TRBJ2-1; TRBD2 aligns across 9 bases. This CDR3 has 13 amino acids. Germline V gives CDR1 SQVTM, CDR2 ANQGSEA. V lost 3 bases to trimming and J lost 7 bases; unmatched junction nucleotides: 4. CDR3 sequence: CSVEREGLNEQFF. The CDR3, as DNA: TGCAGCGTTGAGCGGGAGGGCCTAAATGAGCAGTTCTTC.

In its sample, this clonotype was seen a few times. The V call is TRBV5-1, the J call TRBJ1-1; D gene uncertain. V was cut by 3 bases and J by 5 bases, with 20 bases left in between. This CDR3 has 16 amino acids. The germline gives CDR1 SGHRS, CDR2 YFSETQ. Here the CDR3 DNA reads TGCGCCAGCAGCTCGACACCTTTTAACTCGAGAACTGAAGCTTTCTTT. Translation: CASSSTPFNSRTEAFF.

The CDR3 spells CATSRDFLAGGNEQFF. DNA for the CDR3: TGTGCCACCAGCAGAGATTTTCTAGCGGGGGGCAATGAGCAGTTCTTC. This chain connects TRBV15 to TRBJ2-5; 11 bases are a match to TRBD2. The tail of the sequence fits TRBJ2-1 better, so the J call may be wrong. The CDR3 sequence is 16 residues long. The germline CDR1 and CDR2 sequences are LNHNV and YYDKDF (reference sequence).

The chain employs TRBV4-1 and TRBJ2-5; no firm D call. TRBJ2-7 explains the end of the DNA better; the J call may be wrong. The CDR3 extends over 17 amino acids. Germline values: CDR1 MGHRA, CDR2 YSYEKL. The CDR3 nucleotides read TGCGCCAGCAGCCAAGAGCGGCGGATGGTTCTCTCCTACGAGCAGTACTTC. Translating gives CASSQERRMVLSYEQYF.

J is TRBJ2-3 and V is TRBV29-1; a possible D gene is TRBD2 (5 bases). CDR1 is SQVTM, CDR2 ANQGSEA, per germline. CDR3 length equals 13 residues. V shed 4 bases and J shed 2 bases, with 10 bases lying between them. The CDR3: CSVAGGPTDTQYF. In DNA, the CDR3 is TGCAGCGTTGCAGGCGGGCCCACAGATACGCAGTATTTT.

The V call is TRBV12-3 or TRBV12-4, the J call TRBJ1-2; tentative D call: TRBD1 (6 bases). This CDR3 has 14 amino acids. V gave up 4 bases and J gave up 6 bases, with 15 bases separating them. Written as DNA, the CDR3 is TGTGCCAGCAGTTATAGAGGGACACTCGATGGCTACACCTTC. Its translation: CASSYRGTLDGYTF.

This clonotype was recorded a few times. The J gene is TRBJ1-2, the V gene TRBV29-1; D is uncertain. CDR1 SQVTM and CDR2 ANQGSEA come from the germline V gene. The CDR3 has 11 residues. V was cut by 4 bases and J by 4 bases, with 7 bases left in between. CDR3 sequence reads: CSVVSSYGYTF. The CDR3 region has the DNA TGCAGCGTTGTTTCGTCCTATGGCTACACCTTC.